The next 31 T cell receptor beta chains were all read from a single sample in a study of blood T cell repertoires in COVID-19. Measured with immunoSEQ multiplex PCR; TCRdb has only the in-frame clones, and not every one. This sample carries 120,000 or so clones, approximately 80% of them seen once, and the ten largest clones take 4% to 5.5%. What was sequenced was peripheral blood. These receptors all stem from a woman aged 65 to 85 with acute or convalescent COVID-19.

V and J are TRBV5-4 and TRBJ1-1, with no clear D. The CDR3 extends over 13 amino acids. Germline V CDR1 and CDR2: SGHNT, YYREEE (reference sequence). V was shortened by 4 bases and J by 5 bases, with 12 bases between the two germline ends. The CDR3, as DNA: TGTGCCAGCAGCCGAGAACCCCCAACTGAAGCTTTCTTT. Residues: CASSREPPTEAFF.

A few counts support this clone. The V call is TRBV28, the J call TRBJ1-2, with TRBD1 matching over 9 bases. The CDR3 loop spans 13 amino acids. Per the germline V gene, CDR1 is MDHEN and CDR2 is SYDVKM. Trimming removed 7 bases from V and 6 bases from J; junction bases left unmatched: 6. Here the CDR3 reads CASKKGQGHGYTF. Here the CDR3 DNA reads TGTGCCAGCAAAAAGGGACAGGGTCATGGCTACACCTTC.

The rearrangement links TRBV7-6 to TRBJ1-6; D gene unclear. The V gene's germline CDR1 is SGHVS and CDR2 FNYEAQ. Trimming stripped 5 bases from V and 6 bases from J, with 14 bases between. There are 15 residues in the CDR3. This CDR3 is CASSPLGNSNSPLHF. CDR3 coding DNA: TGTGCCAGCAGCCCTCTCGGGAACTCTAATTCACCCCTCCACTTT. The whole variable domain, filled in from reference TRBV7-6 and TRBJ1-6, reads GAGVSQSPRYKVTKRGQDVALRCDPISGHVSLYWYRQALGQGPEFLTYFNYEAQQDKSGLPNDRFSAERPEGSISTLTIQRTEQRDSAMYRCASSPLGNSNSPLHFGNGTRLTVT.

DNA of the CDR3: TGTGCCAGCACCTCCGTAGAGGGCTATAATTCACCCCTCCACTTT. Its protein product is CASTSVEGYNSPLHF. The rearrangement joins TRBV7-8 to TRBJ1-6, with D uncertain. The CDR3 length is 15 residues. With 7 bases removed from V and 3 bases from J, the gap between germline ends came to 13 bases. The V gene's germline CDR1 is SGHVS and CDR2 FQNEAQ.

This chain uses TRBV11-2 with TRBJ2-7, with D perhaps TRBD2 (5 bases). This CDR3 contains 18 residues. Per germline, CDR1 SGHAT and CDR2 FQNNGV. V was trimmed by 4 bases and J by 0 bases, leaving 22 bases between them. CDR3 DNA: TGTGCCAGCAGCTCCCCGTTTCGGGTAGCGAGGTCCTCCTACGAGCAGTACTTC. Translated: CASSSPFRVARSSYEQYF. The variable domain in full, with the rest retrieved from reference TRBV11-2 and TRBJ2-7, is EAGVAQSPRYKIIEKRQSVAFWCNPISGHATLYWYQQILGQGPKLLIQFQNNGVVDDSQLPKDRFSAERLKGVDSTLKIQPAKLEDSAVYLCASSSPFRVARSSYEQYFGPGTRLTVT.

The chain recombines TRBV13 with TRBJ1-1; tentatively, D is TRBD1 (6 bases). Germline loops: CDR1 PRHDT, CDR2 FYEKMQ (reference sequence). The CDR3 is made up of 17 amino acids. V was clipped by 4 bases and J by 3 bases, with 21 bases between them. The CDR3 sequence is CASSYLTGWIGDTEAFF. CDR3 in DNA: TGTGCCAGCAGCTATCTCACAGGGTGGATCGGTGACACTGAAGCTTTCTTT.

The chain joins TRBV6-1 to TRBJ1-1; D call uncertain. There are 13 residues in the CDR3. Deletions cut 1 base from V and 3 bases from J, with 6 bases between. Germline lookup yields CDR1 MNHNS and CDR2 SASEGT. The CDR3 bases are TGTGCCAGCAGTGAAGGATACTACACTGAAGCTTTCTTT. The encoded protein is CASSEGYYTEAFF.

This clone was found once. The chain carries TRBV3-1 (or the pseudogene TRBV3-2) and TRBJ1-1; D gene unclear. From germline, CDR1 is LGHDT and CDR2 YNNKEL (reference sequence). Trimming took off 1 base at V and 3 bases at J, with 6 bases between the two ends. The CDR3 sequence is 13 residues long. The CDR3 sequence is CASSQGVHTEAFF. The CDR3 DNA reads as TGTGCCAGCAGCCAAGGCGTTCACACTGAAGCTTTCTTT.

This clone was seen a handful of times. The chain employs TRBV11-3 and TRBJ1-2; D is unresolved. Trimming left V 2 bases short and J 1 base short, with 5 bases between. Germline V gene sequence: CDR1 SGHNT, CDR2 YENEEA. The CDR3 consists of 13 residues. CDR3 bases: TGTGCCAGCAGCTTATCAGATAACTATGGCTACACCTTC. Translating it yields CASSLSDNYGYTF.

In nucleotides, the CDR3 is TGTGCCAGCAGCCTATCGTTTAGCCCTTACAATGAGCAGTTCTTC. It codes for CASSLSFSPYNEQFF. This chain joins TRBV11-3 and TRBJ2-1, with unresolved D. This CDR3 is built from 15 residues. V was clipped by 5 bases and J by 4 bases, with 15 bases between them. Per the germline V gene, CDR1 is SGHNT and CDR2 is YENEEA.

This chain uses TRBV19 with TRBJ2-3; D is possibly TRBD2 (6 bases). The length of the CDR3 is 13 residues. Germline V gene sequence: CDR1 LNHDA, CDR2 SQIVND (reference sequence). DNA for the CDR3: TGTGCTATCAGGGAGGAGGGTACAGATACGCAGTATTTT. Its protein is CAIREEGTDTQYF.

The V call is TRBV27, the J call TRBJ1-1, with D possibly being TRBD1 (6 bases). Trimming pared 0 bases from V and 4 bases from J, leaving 9 bases between. Germline CDR1 reads MNHEY; CDR2 reads SMNVEV (reference sequence). The length of the CDR3 is 14 residues. In DNA, the CDR3 is TGTGCCAGCAGTTTATCAGGGGGTCTCACTGAAGCTTTCTTT. Translating it yields CASSLSGGLTEAFF.

The chain recombines TRBV19 with TRBJ1-5, with TRBD1 as a possible D gene (5 bases). Germline V lookup: CDR1 LNHDA, CDR2 SQIVND (reference sequence). This CDR3 has 14 residues. V was shortened by 7 bases and J by 1 base, with 11 bases between the two germline ends. The CDR3, as DNA: TGTGCCAGTATGCCGCAGGGAAGCAATCAGCCCCAGCATTTT. Translation: CASMPQGSNQPQHF.

The chain is built from TRBV6-2 or TRBV6-3 and TRBJ1-1, with 9 bases that match TRBD1. There are 14 residues in the CDR3. The V segment lost 1 base and the J segment 7 bases; nucleotides outside the gene matches: 4. CDR1 is MNHEY, CDR2 SVGEGT, per germline. Written as DNA, the CDR3 is TGTGCCAGCAGTTACTTGTCGGGACAGGGTGAAGCTTTCTTT. Protein: CASSYLSGQGEAFF.

The chain links TRBV5-6 to TRBJ1-3; D is uncertain. Per germline, CDR1 SGHDT and CDR2 YYEEEE. CDR3 length equals 14 residues. V shed 0 bases and J shed 5 bases, with 9 bases lying between them. DNA for the CDR3: TGTGCCAGCAGCTTGGGGCGCGGGAGAAACACCATATATTTT. Its translation: CASSLGRGRNTIYF.

This sequence joins TRBV5-1 and TRBJ2-1; 12 nucleotides match TRBD2. V lost 4 bases and J lost 6; bases outside the gene matches: 2. There are 14 residues in the CDR3. Germline CDR1 SGHRS, CDR2 YFSETQ. The CDR3 reads CASSASGGANEQFF. For the CDR3, the DNA is TGCGCCAGCAGCGCTAGCGGGGGGGCCAATGAGCAGTTCTTC.

The chain couples TRBV7-8 to TRBJ1-3; D gene unclear. Germline V lookup: CDR1 SGHVS, CDR2 FQNEAQ. This CDR3 contains 13 residues. The V and J ends lost 3 bases and 3 bases respectively, with 6 bases between them. The CDR3 region has the DNA TGTGCCAGCAGCTTGTTTCTTGGAAACACCATATATTTT. It encodes CASSLFLGNTIYF.

The chain couples TRBV5-1 to TRBJ1-1; the D is unclear. Germline CDR1 SGHRS, CDR2 YFSETQ. This CDR3 is 14 amino acids long. The V end lost 0 bases, the J end lost 4 bases, and 10 bases lay between the germline ends. CDR3 bases: TGCGCCAGCAGCTTGGAAGCGGGTATCACTGAAGCTTTCTTT. It is translated as CASSLEAGITEAFF.

This chain links TRBV18 with TRBJ2-7; TRBD1 matches 7 bases. Germline CDR1 and CDR2: KGHSH and LQKENI. V shed 2 bases and J 6 bases; nucleotides not matched to a gene: 10. The CDR3 loop spans 15 amino acids. CDR3 DNA sequence: TGTGCCAGCTCACCATCAGGGGGAAACCTAGGCGAGCAGTACGTC. Translation: CASSPSGGNLGEQYV.

The genes are TRBV11-3 and TRBJ2-1, with TRBD2 as a possible D gene (6 bases). The germline V gene has CDR1 SGHNT and CDR2 YENEEA. CDR3 length: 16 residues. Trimming cost V 6 bases and J 0 bases, with 15 bases left between them. This CDR3 is CASSFGTFSSYNEQFF. The CDR3 nucleotides are TGTGCCAGCAGTTTCGGGACTTTCAGCTCCTACAATGAGCAGTTCTTC.

The chain employs TRBV5-6 and TRBJ2-7; 8 nucleotides agree with TRBD1. CDR1 is SGHDT and CDR2 is YYEEEE in the germline V gene. V shed 0 bases, J shed 0 bases, and the junction held 11 bases outside the gene matches. CDR3 length: 18 residues. CDR3 protein: CASSLVPSLGQGSYEQYF. The CDR3 bases are TGTGCCAGCAGCTTGGTTCCTAGCCTCGGACAGGGCTCCTACGAGCAGTACTTC.

The chain is built from TRBV27 and TRBJ1-1, with D perhaps matching TRBD1 (6 bases). The CDR3 totals 14 residues. Trimming cost V 2 bases and J 1 base, with 8 bases left between them. Per the germline V gene, CDR1 is MNHEY and CDR2 is SMNVEV (reference sequence). The CDR3 DNA sequence: TGTGCCAGCAGTTTACTACAGGGGAACACTGAAGCTTTCTTT. Residues: CASSLLQGNTEAFF.

This clone was recorded a few times. The rearrangement joins TRBV6-5 to TRBJ1-2; 11 bases are shared with TRBD1. Germline CDR1 is MNHEY and CDR2 is SVGAGI. The CDR3 runs to 15 residues. The junction had 9 bases not matched to a gene; V was cut back by 8 bases and J by 4 bases. The CDR3 DNA follows: TGTGCCAGCGAAAGGACAGGGGGCACGACCTATGGCTACACCTTC. Its translation is CASERTGGTTYGYTF.

The chain carries TRBV19 and TRBJ1-5; D is unresolved. Trimming removed 5 bases from V and 0 bases from J, with 8 bases in between. The CDR3 has 14 amino acids. CDR1 and CDR2 (germline): LNHDA, SQIVND (reference sequence). CDR3 residues: CASSDPGSNQPQHF. The DNA of the CDR3 is TGTGCCAGTAGTGATCCAGGTAGCAATCAGCCCCAGCATTTT.

This clone appeared once. The sample carries other DNA sequences with the same CDR3. This chain joins TRBV27 and TRBJ1-6; a weak D match, TRBD1 (6 bases). V gave up 2 bases and J gave up 0 bases, with 11 bases separating them. CDR3 length: 17 amino acids. Germline CDR1 reads MNHEY; CDR2 reads SMNVEV (reference sequence). The CDR3 bases are TGTGCCAGCAGTTTAGGACAGAAGAGCTCCTATAATTCACCCCTCCACTTT. As protein: CASSLGQKSSYNSPLHF.

This clone occurred a few times. The chain is built from TRBV11-3 and TRBJ1-3; D remains ambiguous. Trimming pared 2 bases from V and 0 bases from J, leaving 14 bases between. CDR1 is SGHNT and CDR2 is YENEEA in the germline V gene. The CDR3 has 17 residues. The CDR3 DNA is TGTGCCAGCAGCTTACCCCTTCACACCAGCTCTGGAAACACCATATATTTT. As protein: CASSLPLHTSSGNTIYF.

V usage is TRBV24-1 and J usage is TRBJ2-1, with 9 bases fitting TRBD2. The trim removed 4 bases at V and 6 bases at J, leaving 3 bases unmatched. The CDR3 extends over 14 amino acids. Germline CDR1 is KGHDR and CDR2 is SFDVKD. This CDR3 reads CATSEAGGRNEQFF. For the CDR3, the DNA is TGTGCCACCAGTGAGGCGGGGGGGCGCAATGAGCAGTTCTTC.

For the CDR3, the DNA is TGTGCCAGCAGGGACAGTATCTATGGCTACACCTTC. It yields the protein CASRDSIYGYTF. This chain connects TRBV6-6 to TRBJ1-2; D is perhaps TRBD1 (6 bases). The germline CDR1 and CDR2 sequences are MNHNY and SVGAGI (reference sequence). The ends were cut back, 6 bases at V and 4 bases at J, with 9 bases in the middle. There are 12 residues in the CDR3.

This rearrangement joins TRBV4-3 to TRBJ1-2, with a weak D call TRBD1 (6 bases). The CDR3 extends over 16 amino acids. The germline V gene has CDR1 LGHNA and CDR2 YSLEER. V lost 1 base and J 4 bases, leaving 16 bases between the germline ends. The CDR3 loop reads CASSQGPTGGSYGYTF. The CDR3 nucleotides are TGCGCCAGCAGCCAAGGGCCCACGGGGGGCTCCTATGGCTACACCTTC.

The gene calls are TRBV24-1 and TRBJ2-1, with TRBD1 matching over 8 bases. J gave up 8 bases and V 4 bases, and 6 bases lay outside the gene matches. This CDR3 spans 14 amino acids. The germline V gene encodes CDR1 KGHDR and CDR2 SFDVKD. The CDR3 DNA reads as TGTGCCACCAGTGACATCTCGACAGGGGATGAGCAGTTCTTC. Protein: CATSDISTGDEQFF.

V usage is TRBV11-3 and J usage is TRBJ1-1; TRBD1 is a possible D gene (6 bases). This CDR3 is built from 15 residues. Deletions cut 4 bases from V and 1 base from J, with 13 bases between. CDR1 SGHNT and CDR2 YENEEA come from the germline V gene. The CDR3 DNA is TGTGCCAGCAGCTCAGTACAGGGTGGGAACACTGAAGCTTTCTTT. It is translated as CASSSVQGGNTEAFF.